Presented here are 30 T cell receptor beta chains from one specimen sequenced in a study of spatial heterogeneity in lung cancer. Findings and caveats of the study: Tracking of tumor mutation counts was seen in expanded intratumoral alpha and beta TCR counts.

Which antigens these TCRs recognize remains unknown. Time point indicated: sample taken at primary tumor resection. Using its own MiXCR run on the 5' RACE reads, TCRdb lists one record per CDR3 protein. This table holds about 17,000 distinct CDR3 sequences, around 6.2% found once. The sequences come from lung tumor tissue, collected at surgery. The receptor source for this set is a male donor with early-stage non-small cell lung cancer.

This clonotype was seen many times. Within a library made for alpha chains, this beta chain is off target, and its count is uninformative. The CDR3 DNA is TGCAGCGTAGTCTCTAGAGTAGGAACAGATACGCAGTATTTT. Translated: CSVVSRVGTDTQYF. The gene calls are TRBV29-1 and TRBJ2-3, with no clear D. Germline V gene data show CDR1 as SQVTM and CDR2 as ANQGSEA. Trimming left V 6 bases short and J 3 bases short, with 16 bases between. This CDR3 has 14 residues.

This clonotype was counted many times. This beta chain appears as a stray read in a library generated for alpha chains; its size is not informative. The J gene is TRBJ2-2, the V gene TRBV24-1, with TRBD1 matching over 7 bases. Germline V gene sequence: CDR1 KGHDR, CDR2 SFDVKD. Trimming at V came to 4 bases and at J to 4 bases, leaving 5 bases not matched to a gene. The CDR3 totals 15 residues. The CDR3 here is CATSEGQSPTGELFF. The CDR3 nucleotides are TGTGCCACCAGTGAGGGACAGTCCCCCACCGGGGAGCTGTTTTTT.

Remarks on this clonotype: This beta chain turned up in a library designed for alpha chains; as an off-target read, its abundance says little. This chain connects TRBV7-9 to TRBJ1-2; unclear D gene. V lost 1 base and J lost 6, with 6 bases in between. The CDR3 length is 12 residues. Germline lookup yields CDR1 SEHNR and CDR2 FQNEAQ (reference sequence). The CDR3 here is CASSLEDDGYTF. CDR3 sequence (DNA): TGTGCCAGCAGCTTAGAGGACGATGGCTACACCTTC.

In this sample, this clonotype turned up many times. As an off-target read in a library built for alpha chains, this beta chain has a frequency of little significance. In nucleotides, the CDR3 is TGCGCCAGCAGCCCCCAGCTAGCGGGGCCTACGGCGCAGTATTTT. This gives the protein CASSPQLAGPTAQYF. The gene calls are TRBV4-3 and TRBJ2-3; 9 bases are shared with TRBD2. This CDR3 has 15 residues. Germline trimming cut 4 bases from V and 10 bases from J; bases unmatched to any gene: 12. Germline V gives CDR1 LGHNA, CDR2 YSLEER.

This clonotype is labeled as medium-sized. This beta chain is an off-target read within a library intended for alpha chains, so its frequency means little. This chain connects TRBV28 to TRBJ2-1; 11 bases line up with TRBD2. The trim removed 5 bases at V and 5 bases at J, leaving 8 bases unmatched. The V gene's germline CDR1 is MDHEN and CDR2 SYDVKM. The CDR3 extends over 16 amino acids. The CDR3 DNA reads TGTGCCAGCAGTCCAACCGGGACTAGCGGCAACAATGAGCAGTTCTTC. Protein: CASSPTGTSGNNEQFF.

This clonotype was observed many times. As an off-target read in a library built for alpha chains, this beta chain has a frequency of little significance. This sequence joins TRBV7-9 and TRBJ1-5; no reliable D call. V gave up 5 bases and J gave up 2 bases, with 13 bases separating them. The CDR3 runs 15 residues. Germline V lookup: CDR1 SEHNR, CDR2 FQNEAQ (reference sequence). CDR3 residues: CASSLGGGGNQPQHF. The CDR3 nucleotides are TGTGCCAGCAGCCTGGGTGGAGGAGGCAATCAGCCCCAGCATTTT. The entire variable domain, with the rest obtained from reference TRBV7-9 and TRBJ1-5, is as follows: DTGVSQNPRHKITKRGQNVTFRCDPISEHNRLYWYRQTLGQGPEFLTYFQNEAQLEKSRLLSDRFSAERPKGSFSTLEIQRTEQGDSAMYLCASSLGGGGNQPQHFGDGTRLSIL.

This clonotype was observed many times. Little can be read into the size of this beta chain, an off-target read in a library designed for alpha chains. The chain recombines TRBV11-2 with TRBJ2-1; 15 bases are a match to TRBD2. The CDR3 spans 17 residues. V dropped 5 bases and J dropped 5; count of bases not matched to a gene: 7. Germline values: CDR1 SGHAT, CDR2 FQNNGV. The CDR3 is CASSRRGTSGGNNEQFF. The CDR3 region has the DNA TGTGCCAGCAGCCGACGTGGGACTAGCGGGGGGAACAATGAGCAGTTCTTC.

This clonotype came up many times. Since it is a stray read in a library aimed at alpha chains, this beta chain has a size that is not meaningful. V is TRBV12-3 or TRBV12-4 and J is TRBJ1-5; possible D gene TRBD1, 5 bases. The CDR3 is made up of 15 amino acids. Trimming took 6 bases from V and 5 from J, leaving 17 bases between them. CDR3 bases: TGTGCCAGCAGCATTTCTCGGACAACTGATCAGCCCCAGCATTTT. Its translation is CASSISRTTDQPQHF.

This clonotype showed up many times. This beta chain is a stray sequence in a library constructed for alpha chains; its clone size is not meaningful. In DNA form, the CDR3 reads TGTGCCAGCAGTTCCCACCAACCGGGACAGGGGATAGATACGCAGTATTTT. Residues: CASSSHQPGQGIDTQYF. The chain employs TRBV28 and TRBJ2-3; 10 bases map to TRBD1. Germline trimming cut 4 bases from V and 5 bases from J; bases unmatched to any gene: 12. The CDR3 contains 17 residues. Germline CDR1 is MDHEN and CDR2 is SYDVKM.

This clonotype was counted ten times or more. The library was prepared for alpha chains; this beta chain is a stray read, so its frequency means little. The chain's CDR3 is CASSHNPAGVWNEQFF. The CDR3 DNA reads as TGTGCCAGCAGCCATAACCCAGCGGGAGTTTGGAATGAGCAGTTCTTC. This rearrangement joins TRBV3-1 to TRBJ2-1, with 8 bases fitting TRBD2. J gave up 7 bases and V 3 bases, and 11 bases lay outside the gene matches. Looked up from germline, CDR1 is LGHDT and CDR2 is YNNKEL (reference sequence). This CDR3 is built from 16 residues.

This clonotype was detected many times. This beta chain is off target for a library built for alpha chains, so its abundance means little. This chain uses TRBV7-9 with TRBJ2-2, with 10 bases matching TRBD1. In germline, CDR1 is SEHNR, CDR2 FQNEAQ (reference sequence). There are 17 residues in the CDR3. The ends lost 5 bases at V and 7 bases at J; junction bases unmatched: 13. Written as DNA, the CDR3 is TGTGCCAGCAGCACGCCCGGGACAGGGGTAAATGGCGGGGAGCTGTTTTTT. It yields the protein CASSTPGTGVNGGELFF.

This clonotype was found many times. This beta chain slipped into a library made for alpha chains as a stray read, so its size is not meaningful. The chain uses TRBV5-1 and TRBJ2-5; D remains ambiguous. CDR1 SGHRS and CDR2 YFSETQ come from the germline V gene. This CDR3 region has 16 residues. Trimming took 1 base from V and 3 from J, leaving 16 bases between them. The CDR3 here is CASSLSPPPRKETQYF. CDR3 nucleotides: TGCGCCAGCAGCTTGTCCCCCCCGCCCAGGAAAGAGACCCAGTACTTC. The full variable domain, in which reference TRBV5-1 and TRBJ2-5 provide the parts outside the CDR3, is KAGVTQTPRYLIKTRGQQVTLSCSPISGHRSVSWYQQTPGQGLQFLFEYFSETQRNKGNFPGRFSGRQFSNSRSEMNVSTLELGDSALYLCASSLSPPPRKETQYFGPGTRLLVL.

This clonotype was recorded at least ten times. The library was built for alpha chains, so this beta chain is an off-target read and its size means little. The rearrangement links TRBV9 to TRBJ2-2; D unresolved. The V end lost 3 bases, the J end lost 2 bases, and 8 bases lay between the germline ends. The germline gives CDR1 SGDLS, CDR2 YYNGEE. This CDR3 has 14 amino acids. Here the CDR3 DNA reads TGTGCCAGCAGCGCTCATATCAACACCGGGGAGCTGTTTTTT. This sequence encodes CASSAHINTGELFF.

About this clonotype: Because this beta chain is a stray read in a library intended to capture alpha chains, its abundance should not be given much weight. This rearrangement joins TRBV6-6 to TRBJ1-5; tentatively, D is TRBD1 (6 bases). V dropped 6 bases and J dropped 5 bases, with 14 bases sitting between them. The CDR3 spans 14 residues. CDR1 is MNHNY, CDR2 SVGAGI, per germline (reference sequence). The CDR3 reads CASSPTGQHQPQHF. In DNA form, the CDR3 reads TGTGCCAGCAGCCCTACTGGACAGCATCAGCCCCAGCATTTT.

This clonotype was counted many times. This beta chain represents an off-target read in a library built for alpha chains; its size is of limited meaning. The rearrangement joins TRBV20-1 to TRBJ2-3; no definite D call. The V gene lost 0 bases and the J gene lost 4 bases, with 5 bases spanning the gap. In germline, CDR1 is DFQATT, CDR2 SNEGSKA (reference sequence). This CDR3 is built from 12 residues. The CDR3 DNA reads TGCAGTGCTAGAGATGGGTCAGATACGCAGTATTTT. Translation: CSARDGSDTQYF.

This clonotype was seen many times. This beta chain came through as a stray read in a library set up for alpha chains, and its size says little. The chain carries TRBV5-8 and TRBJ2-1, with a weak D call TRBD2 (5 bases). With 7 bases removed from V and 4 bases from J, the gap between germline ends came to 18 bases. This CDR3 has 15 amino acids. From germline, CDR1 is SGHTS and CDR2 YDEGEE. In nucleotides, the CDR3 is TGTGCCAGCGAGGGCTCGGACGGAATATACAATGAGCAGTTCTTC. Its translation is CASEGSDGIYNEQFF.

This clonotype was seen many times. The size of this beta chain means little, since it is a stray read in a library made for alpha chains. This chain connects TRBV19 to TRBJ2-1, with no clear D. This CDR3 comprises 13 residues. The germline gives CDR1 LNHDA, CDR2 SQIVND (reference sequence). V dropped 3 bases and J dropped 4 bases, with 7 bases sitting between them. CDR3 coding DNA: TGTGCCAGTAGTATTCCCCCTTACAATGAGCAGTTCTTC. As protein: CASSIPPYNEQFF.

By proportion, this clonotype is medium-sized (0.01 to 0.1%). The size of this beta chain means little, since it is a stray read in a library made for alpha chains. The gene calls are TRBV10-3 and TRBJ1-5; D remains unclear. The germline CDR1 and CDR2 sequences are ENHRY and SYGVKD. Trimming cost V 4 bases and J 4 bases, with 11 bases left between them. The CDR3 contains 14 residues. CDR3 sequence reads: CAISGAGANQPQHF. In DNA, the CDR3 is TGTGCCATCAGTGGAGCGGGCGCTAATCAGCCCCAGCATTTT.

On this clonotype itself: Within a library made for alpha chains, this beta chain is off target, and its count is uninformative. This chain links TRBV7-9 with TRBJ1-1; maybe TRBD1 (5 bases). This CDR3 region has 16 residues. Trimming shortened V by 0 bases and J by 3 bases, and 14 bases separated the two germline ends. Germline-derived CDR1 and CDR2 are SEHNR and FQNEAQ (reference sequence). In nucleotides, the CDR3 is TGTGCCAGCAGCTTAGCGCGGGGGTCGGCCGACACTGAAGCTTTCTTT. Encoded protein: CASSLARGSADTEAFF.

As to this clonotype: Found in a library prepared for alpha chains, this beta chain is an off-target read, and its abundance has little meaning. The chain has TRBV3-1 and TRBJ1-1, with 11 positions matching TRBD1. The CDR3 sequence is 16 residues long. J gave up 3 bases and V 2 bases, and 5 bases lay outside the gene matches. The germline V gene encodes CDR1 LGHDT and CDR2 YNNKEL (reference sequence). The CDR3 is CASSQSRTGGYTEAFF. For the CDR3, the DNA is TGTGCCAGCAGCCAATCCCGGACAGGGGGCTACACTGAAGCTTTCTTT.

This clonotype was counted at least ten times. For a library built for alpha chains, this beta chain is a stray read; little rests on its size. The genes are TRBV7-2 and TRBJ1-1; 8 bases fit TRBD1. The length of the CDR3 is 13 residues. Trimming removed 5 bases from V and 4 bases from J; junction bases left unmatched: 3. Germline V gene lookup returns CDR1 SGHTA and CDR2 FQGNSA. CDR3 residues: CASSSGQGTEAFF. The DNA of the CDR3 is TGTGCCAGCAGCAGTGGACAGGGCACTGAAGCTTTCTTT. The full variable domain, rest sourced from reference TRBV7-2 and TRBJ1-1, is GAGVSQSPSNKVTEKGKDVELRCDPISGHTALYWYRQSLGQGLEFLIYFQGNSAPDKSGLPSDRFSAERTGGSVSTLTIQRTQQEDSAVYLCASSSGQGTEAFFGQGTRLTVV.

Of note for this clonotype: This beta chain came through as a stray read in a library set up for alpha chains, and its size says little. The chain combines TRBV7-8 with TRBJ2-3, with 11 bases matching TRBD2. Per germline, CDR1 SGHVS and CDR2 FQNEAQ. After removal of 5 bases from V and 2 bases from J, the junction contained 9 bases not matched to a gene. The CDR3 sequence is 17 residues long. The CDR3 sequence: CASSAQPSGGPTDTQYF. CDR3 in DNA: TGTGCCAGCAGCGCTCAACCTAGCGGGGGGCCCACAGATACGCAGTATTTT. Based on the CDR3 plus reference TRBV7-8 and TRBJ2-3, the full variable domain is GAGVSQSPRYKVAKRGQDVALRCDPISGHVSLFWYQQALGQGPEFLTYFQNEAQLDKSGLPSDRFFAERPEGSVSTLKIQRTQQEDSAVYLCASSAQPSGGPTDTQYFGPGTRLTVL.

This clonotype came up a few times. This beta chain represents an off-target read in a library built for alpha chains; its size is of limited meaning. The V gene is TRBV3-1, the J gene TRBJ2-7, with 7 nucleotides matching TRBD1. The CDR3 covers 15 residues. Germline CDR1 is LGHDT and CDR2 is YNNKEL (reference sequence). V dropped 5 bases and J dropped 3; count of bases not matched to a gene: 10. DNA for the CDR3: TGTGCCAGCAGCTTCCACCGGGACAGAGTCTACGAGCAGTACTTC. Protein: CASSFHRDRVYEQYF.

Comments on this clonotype: In a library made to pick up alpha chains, this beta chain is a stray read with a size that means little. This sequence joins TRBV12-3 or TRBV12-4 and TRBJ1-6; no clear D gene. V lost 6 bases to trimming and J lost 8 bases, with 14 bases between them. The CDR3 has 14 residues. CDR3 nucleotide sequence: TGTGCCAGCAGCATAGAGGGCTTCGATTCACCCCTCCACTTT. Its translation: CASSIEGFDSPLHF.

Ten or more counts support this clonotype. Since it is a stray read in a library aimed at alpha chains, this beta chain has a size that is not meaningful. J is TRBJ1-5 and V is TRBV28; D is unresolved. CDR3 size: 14 residues. Germline-derived CDR1 and CDR2 are MDHEN and SYDVKM. The V gene lost 5 bases and the J gene lost 2 bases, with 10 bases spanning the gap. The CDR3 sequence is CASSPAGGNQPQHF. The CDR3, as DNA: TGTGCCAGCAGTCCCGCCGGCGGCAATCAGCCCCAGCATTTT. Drawing the rest from reference TRBV28 and TRBJ1-5, the complete variable domain is DVKVTQSSRYLVKRTGEKVFLECVQDMDHENMFWYRQDPGLGLRLIYFSYDVKMKEKGDIPEGYSVSREKKERFSLILESASTNQTSMYLCASSPAGGNQPQHFGDGTRLSIL.

This clonotype was observed many times. Because the library targeted alpha chains, this beta chain is an off-target read whose size means little. The chain couples TRBV20-1 to TRBJ2-1; TRBD2 matches 10 bases. The CDR3 covers 15 residues. Per the germline V gene, CDR1 is DFQATT and CDR2 is SNEGSKA (reference sequence). V lost 6 bases, J lost 7 bases, and 12 bases stayed unmatched. The CDR3 DNA reads as TGCAGTGCGCCCAGGAGTAGCGGGAGGACGAATGAGCAGTTCTTC. Its protein product is CSAPRSSGRTNEQFF.

This clonotype was counted at least ten times. Within a library made for alpha chains, this beta chain is off target, and its count is uninformative. The J gene is TRBJ1-1, the V gene TRBV28; unclear D gene. The CDR3 is 15 residues long. V was trimmed by 3 bases and J by 0 bases, leaving 11 bases between them. Looked up from germline, CDR1 is MDHEN and CDR2 is SYDVKM. The CDR3 here is CASSLGGQLNTEAFF. The CDR3 DNA is TGTGCCAGCAGTTTGGGAGGGCAACTGAACACTGAAGCTTTCTTT. Variable domain in full (rest from reference TRBV28 and TRBJ1-1): DVKVTQSSRYLVKRTGEKVFLECVQDMDHENMFWYRQDPGLGLRLIYFSYDVKMKEKGDIPEGYSVSREKKERFSLILESASTNQTSMYLCASSLGGQLNTEAFFGQGTRLTVV.

This clonotype was detected many times. This beta chain is off target for a library built for alpha chains, so its abundance means little. The chain links TRBV6-1 to TRBJ2-3, with a possible D match to TRBD1 (5 bases). V was shortened by 6 bases and J by 6 bases, with 34 bases between the two germline ends. This CDR3 contains 20 residues. Germline CDR1 reads MNHNS; CDR2 reads SASEGT. Written as DNA, the CDR3 is TGTGCCAGCAGGCACCCCCGTCAGGGCGGTTCGTCGGCCTCAACTGATACGCAGTATTTT. This sequence encodes CASRHPRQGGSSASTDTQYF.

This clonotype was observed many times. Since the library was made to target alpha chains, this beta chain is a stray read and its abundance is not meaningful. The V gene is TRBV29-1, the J gene TRBJ2-3; D unresolved. This CDR3 is built from 11 residues. The V gene lost 7 bases and the J gene lost 3 bases, with 8 bases spanning the gap. Germline V gene lookup returns CDR1 SQVTM and CDR2 ANQGSEA. Here the CDR3 reads CSGHRTDTQYF. DNA of the CDR3: TGCAGCGGACACCGAACAGATACGCAGTATTTT.

This clonotype was counted ten times or more. This beta chain lies outside the target of a library built for alpha chains; its clone size means little. The chain combines TRBV20-1 with TRBJ2-6; D remains unclear. V lost 3 bases to trimming and J lost 4 bases, with 13 bases between them. CDR1 is DFQATT, CDR2 SNEGSKA, per germline (reference sequence). This CDR3 spans 15 amino acids. CDR3 coding DNA: TGCAGTGCTAGCGACACCTATTCCGGGGCCAACGTCCTGACTTTC. Translation: CSASDTYSGANVLTF.